One and the same sample provided the 5 T cell receptor beta chains below, sequenced in a study of beta chain features in type 1 diabetes. No antigen has been identified for these receptors. Study-level findings and limits: For Type 1 diabetes patients, all four CD4+ subsets carried TCRB CDR3s that were moderately but significantly shorter.

What was sequenced were expressed TCRB transcripts, since all of the isolated RNA had been reverse transcribed. The method was immunoSEQ multiplex PCR; TCRdb's version includes in-frame clones alone and lacks a portion of them. The table shows 500,000 to 800,000 clones, with 9.5% to 15% occurring only once. The sample taken for sequencing was naive CD4+ T cells from blood. These receptors originate from a man aged 25 to 40 with type 1 diabetes.

This clone turned up a few times. J is TRBJ1-6 and V is TRBV19, with D possibly being TRBD1 (6 bases). Per the germline V gene, CDR1 is LNHDA and CDR2 is SQIVND (reference sequence). Trimming took 9 bases from V and 4 from J, leaving 10 bases between them. The CDR3 consists of 13 residues. DNA for the CDR3: TGTGCCAGCAGGGGCGTTTATAATTCACCCCTCCACTTT. Translation: CASRGVYNSPLHF.

This clone was seen a few times. The chain uses TRBV5-1 and TRBJ2-1, with TRBD1 identical over 10 bases. Germline V gene sequence: CDR1 SGHRS, CDR2 YFSETQ. The CDR3 spans 15 residues. V dropped 4 bases and J dropped 0; count of bases not matched to a gene: 1. DNA of the CDR3: TGCGCCAGCAGCGGACAGGGGGGCTCCTACAATGAGCAGTTCTTC. Translating it yields CASSGQGGSYNEQFF.

This chain uses TRBV29-1 with TRBJ1-4; 10 bases agree with TRBD1. This CDR3 is built from 13 residues. Looked up from germline, CDR1 is SQVTM and CDR2 is ANQGSEA. Trimming at V came to 4 bases and at J to 7 bases, leaving 3 bases not matched to a gene. The CDR3 protein is CSVGDRGGEKLFF. CDR3 in DNA: TGCAGCGTTGGGGACAGGGGTGGTGAAAAACTGTTTTTT. Full variable domain (outside the CDR3, taken from reference TRBV29-1 and TRBJ1-4): SAVISQKPSRDICQRGTSLTIQCQVDSQVTMMFWYRQQPGQSLTLIATANQGSEATYESGFVIDKFPISRPNLTFSTLTVSNMSPEDSSIYLCSVGDRGGEKLFFGSGTQLSVL.

This chain joins TRBV10-2 and TRBJ2-4; the match to TRBD1 covers 8 bases. The CDR3 sequence is 15 residues long. Trimming at V came to 7 bases and at J to 0 bases, leaving 5 bases not matched to a gene. The germline CDR1 and CDR2 sequences are WSHSY and SAAADI. In DNA form, the CDR3 reads TGCGCCAGCAATGGACAGGGACAAGCCAAAAACATTCAGTACTTC. This sequence encodes CASNGQGQAKNIQYF.

This clone was seen a handful of times. The gene calls are TRBV7-9 and TRBJ2-7; D gene unclear. V was clipped by 6 bases and J by 0 bases, with 6 bases between them. The germline CDR1 and CDR2 sequences are SEHNR and FQNEAQ (reference sequence). The CDR3 totals 12 residues. The CDR3: CASRGSSYEQYF. DNA of the CDR3: TGTGCCAGCAGGGGTAGCTCCTACGAGCAGTACTTC. Full variable domain (rest looked up from reference TRBV7-9 and TRBJ2-7): DTGVSQNPRHKITKRGQNVTFRCDPISEHNRLYWYRQTLGQGPEFLTYFQNEAQLEKSRLLSDRFSAERPKGSFSTLEIQRTEQGDSAMYLCASRGSSYEQYFGPGTRLTVT.